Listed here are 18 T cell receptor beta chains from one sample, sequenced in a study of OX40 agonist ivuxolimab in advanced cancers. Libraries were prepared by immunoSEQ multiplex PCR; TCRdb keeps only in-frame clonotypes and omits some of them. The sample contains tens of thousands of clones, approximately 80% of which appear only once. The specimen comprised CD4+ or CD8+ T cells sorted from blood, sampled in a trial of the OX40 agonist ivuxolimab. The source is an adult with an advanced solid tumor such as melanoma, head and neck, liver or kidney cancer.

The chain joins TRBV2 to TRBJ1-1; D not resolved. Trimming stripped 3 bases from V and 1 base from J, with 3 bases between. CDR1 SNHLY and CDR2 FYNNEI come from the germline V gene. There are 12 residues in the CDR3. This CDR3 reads CASSDTNTEAFF. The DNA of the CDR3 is TGTGCCAGCAGTGACACGAACACTGAAGCTTTCTTT.

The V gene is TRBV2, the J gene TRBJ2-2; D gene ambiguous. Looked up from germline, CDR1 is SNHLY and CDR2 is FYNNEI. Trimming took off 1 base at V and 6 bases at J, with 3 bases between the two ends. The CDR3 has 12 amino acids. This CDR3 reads CASSEEAGELFF. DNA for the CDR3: TGTGCCAGCAGTGAAGAGGCCGGGGAGCTGTTTTTT.

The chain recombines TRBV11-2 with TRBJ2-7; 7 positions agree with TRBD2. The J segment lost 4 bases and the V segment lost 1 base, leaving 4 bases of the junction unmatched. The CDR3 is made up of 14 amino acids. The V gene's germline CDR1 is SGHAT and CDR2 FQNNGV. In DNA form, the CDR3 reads TGTGCCAGCAGCTTAGGGCTAGCGGAGTACGAGCAGTACTTC. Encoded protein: CASSLGLAEYEQYF.

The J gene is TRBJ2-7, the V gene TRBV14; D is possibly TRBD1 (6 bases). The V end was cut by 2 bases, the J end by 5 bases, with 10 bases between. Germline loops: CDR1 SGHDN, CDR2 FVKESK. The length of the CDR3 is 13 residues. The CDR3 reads CASSQTGINEQYF. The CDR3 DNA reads TGTGCCAGCAGCCAAACAGGGATAAACGAGCAGTACTTC. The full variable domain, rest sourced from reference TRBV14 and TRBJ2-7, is EAGVTQFPSHSVIEKGQTVTLRCDPISGHDNLYWYRRVMGKEIKFLLHFVKESKQDESGMPNNRFLAERTGGTYSTLKVQPAELEDSGVYFCASSQTGINEQYFGPGTRLTVT.

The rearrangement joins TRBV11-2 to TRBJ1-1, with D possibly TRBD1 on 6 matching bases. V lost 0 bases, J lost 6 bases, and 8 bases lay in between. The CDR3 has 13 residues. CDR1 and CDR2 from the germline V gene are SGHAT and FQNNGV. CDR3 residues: CASSLETGSEAFF. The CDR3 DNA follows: TGTGCCAGCAGCTTAGAGACAGGTTCTGAAGCTTTCTTT.

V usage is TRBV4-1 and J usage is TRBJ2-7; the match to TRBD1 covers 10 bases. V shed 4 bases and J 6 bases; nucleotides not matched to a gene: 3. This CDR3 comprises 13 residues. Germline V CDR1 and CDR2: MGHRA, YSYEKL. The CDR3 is CASSPDRGFEQYF. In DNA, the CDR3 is TGCGCCAGCAGCCCGGACAGGGGGTTCGAGCAGTACTTC.

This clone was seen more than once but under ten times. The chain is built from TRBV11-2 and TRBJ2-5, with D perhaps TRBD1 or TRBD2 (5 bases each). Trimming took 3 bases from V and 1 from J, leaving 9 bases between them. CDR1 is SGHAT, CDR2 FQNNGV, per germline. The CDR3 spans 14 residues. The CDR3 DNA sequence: TGTGCCAGCAGCTTTCTGGGGGTCCAAGAGACCCAGTACTTC. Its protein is CASSFLGVQETQYF.

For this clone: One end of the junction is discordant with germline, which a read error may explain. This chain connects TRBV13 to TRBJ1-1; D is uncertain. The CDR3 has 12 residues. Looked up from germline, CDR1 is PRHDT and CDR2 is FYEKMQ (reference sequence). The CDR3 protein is CASSLAPIPTVF. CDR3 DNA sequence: TGTGCCAGCAGCTTAGCCCCTATTCCGACCGTTTTT. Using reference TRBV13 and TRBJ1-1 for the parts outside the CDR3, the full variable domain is AAGVIQSPRHLIKEKRETATLKCYPIPRHDTVYWYQQGPGQDPQFLISFYEKMQSDKGSIPDRFSAQQFSDYHSELNMSSLELGDSALYFCASSLAPIPTVFGQGTRLTVV.

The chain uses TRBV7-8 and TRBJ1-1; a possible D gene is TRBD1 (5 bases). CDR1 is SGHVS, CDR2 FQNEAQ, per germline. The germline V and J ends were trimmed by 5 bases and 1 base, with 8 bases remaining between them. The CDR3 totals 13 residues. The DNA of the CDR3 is TGTGCCAGCAGCACCGACAGGAACACTGAAGCTTTCTTT. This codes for CASSTDRNTEAFF.

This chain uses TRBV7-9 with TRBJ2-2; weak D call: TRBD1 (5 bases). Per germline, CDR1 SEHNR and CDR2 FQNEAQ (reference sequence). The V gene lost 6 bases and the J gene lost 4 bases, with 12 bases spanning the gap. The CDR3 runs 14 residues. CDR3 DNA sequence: TGTGCCAGCAGGGCAGGGTACGGCACCGGGGAGCTGTTTTTT. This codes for CASRAGYGTGELFF.

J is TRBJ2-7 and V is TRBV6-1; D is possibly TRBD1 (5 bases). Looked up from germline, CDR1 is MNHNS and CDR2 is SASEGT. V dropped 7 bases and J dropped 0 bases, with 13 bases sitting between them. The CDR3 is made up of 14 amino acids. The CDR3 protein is CASNGAEVSYEQYF. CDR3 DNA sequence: TGTGCCAGCAATGGGGCAGAAGTCTCCTACGAGCAGTACTTC.

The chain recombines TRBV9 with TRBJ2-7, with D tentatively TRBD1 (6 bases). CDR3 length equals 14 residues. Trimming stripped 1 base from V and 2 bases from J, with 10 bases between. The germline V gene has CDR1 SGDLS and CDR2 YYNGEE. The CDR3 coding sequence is TGTGCCAGCAGCGTAACAGGGTTCCCCTACGAGCAGTACTTC. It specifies CASSVTGFPYEQYF. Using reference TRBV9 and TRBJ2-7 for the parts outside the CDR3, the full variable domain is DSGVTQTPKHLITATGQRVTLRCSPRSGDLSVYWYQQSLDQGLQFLIQYYNGEERAKGNILERFSAQQFPDLHSELNLSSLELGDSALYFCASSVTGFPYEQYFGPGTRLTVT.

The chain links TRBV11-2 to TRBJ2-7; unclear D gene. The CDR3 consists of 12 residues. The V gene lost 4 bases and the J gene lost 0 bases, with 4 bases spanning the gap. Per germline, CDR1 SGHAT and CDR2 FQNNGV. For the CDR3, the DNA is TGTGCCAGCAGCTCCGGCTCCTACGAGCAGTACTTC. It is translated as CASSSGSYEQYF.

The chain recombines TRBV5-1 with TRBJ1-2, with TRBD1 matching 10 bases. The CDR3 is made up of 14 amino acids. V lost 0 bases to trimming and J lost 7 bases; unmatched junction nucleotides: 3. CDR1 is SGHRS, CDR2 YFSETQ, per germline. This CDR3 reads CASSLGQGALGYTF. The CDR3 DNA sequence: TGCGCCAGCAGCTTGGGACAGGGGGCGCTTGGCTACACCTTC. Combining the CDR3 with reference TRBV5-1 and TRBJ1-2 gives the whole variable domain KAGVTQTPRYLIKTRGQQVTLSCSPISGHRSVSWYQQTPGQGLQFLFEYFSETQRNKGNFPGRFSGRQFSNSRSEMNVSTLELGDSALYLCASSLGQGALGYTFGSGTRLTVV.

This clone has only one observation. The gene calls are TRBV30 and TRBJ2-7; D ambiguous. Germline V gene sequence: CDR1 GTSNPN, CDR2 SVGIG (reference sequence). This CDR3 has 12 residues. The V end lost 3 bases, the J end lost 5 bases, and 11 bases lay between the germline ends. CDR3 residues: CAWSPSGDEQYF. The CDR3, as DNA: TGTGCCTGGAGCCCCTCTGGGGACGAGCAGTACTTC.

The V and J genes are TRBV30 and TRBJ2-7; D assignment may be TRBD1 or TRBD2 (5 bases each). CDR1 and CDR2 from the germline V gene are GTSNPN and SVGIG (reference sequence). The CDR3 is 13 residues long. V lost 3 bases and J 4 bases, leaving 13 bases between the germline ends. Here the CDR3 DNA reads TGTGCCTGGAGGGCCAGGGAGAGATACGAGCAGTACTTC. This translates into CAWRARERYEQYF.

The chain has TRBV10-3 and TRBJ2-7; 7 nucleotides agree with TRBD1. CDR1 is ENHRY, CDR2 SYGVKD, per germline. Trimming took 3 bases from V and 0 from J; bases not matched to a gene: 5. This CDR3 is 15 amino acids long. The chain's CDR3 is CAISENRGNSYEQYF. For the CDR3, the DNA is TGTGCCATCAGTGAAAACAGGGGAAACTCCTACGAGCAGTACTTC.

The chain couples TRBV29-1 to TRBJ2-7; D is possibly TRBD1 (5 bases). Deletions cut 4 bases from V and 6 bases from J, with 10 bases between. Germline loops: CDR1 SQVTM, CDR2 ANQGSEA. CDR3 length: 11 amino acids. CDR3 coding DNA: TGCAGCGTTGGCCAGGGCTCCGAGCAGTACTTC. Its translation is CSVGQGSEQYF.